The sequence of this TCR beta chain was determined in a study of shared clonotypes between healthy human individuals. Methods used by the authors: Junction-only sequences without quality scores were provided by ImmunoSEQ, so filtering was different. Sequencing was performed with immunoSEQ multiplex PCR; in TCRdb, only in-frame clones are kept and a portion is missing. V, J and clone size are taken as reported in that table, and D and trimming were inferred from the DNA itself. Altogether some 900,000 clones are present, less than 85% being singletons, with the ten largest covering over 1.3%. The CDR3 is 15 residues long. The ends lost 2 bases at V and 7 bases at J; junction bases unmatched: 8. Germline assignment: CDR1 SGHRS and CDR2 YFSETQ. Comments on this clone: What it binds is not known.

Study findings and constraints: Genetic and exposure-history diversity was limited by the small donor number.

Sequencing used memory CD4+ T cells sorted from blood. Subset of the sample: CD45RA-negative fraction. The V and J genes are TRBV5-1 and TRBJ2-2, with 7 bases fitting TRBD1. The clonotype originates from a man aged 18 to 29 in good health. The CDR3 loop is CASSFSTGKVGELFF. As DNA, the CDR3 is TGCGCCAGCAGCTTCTCGACAGGGAAGGTCGGGGAGCTGTTTTTT.